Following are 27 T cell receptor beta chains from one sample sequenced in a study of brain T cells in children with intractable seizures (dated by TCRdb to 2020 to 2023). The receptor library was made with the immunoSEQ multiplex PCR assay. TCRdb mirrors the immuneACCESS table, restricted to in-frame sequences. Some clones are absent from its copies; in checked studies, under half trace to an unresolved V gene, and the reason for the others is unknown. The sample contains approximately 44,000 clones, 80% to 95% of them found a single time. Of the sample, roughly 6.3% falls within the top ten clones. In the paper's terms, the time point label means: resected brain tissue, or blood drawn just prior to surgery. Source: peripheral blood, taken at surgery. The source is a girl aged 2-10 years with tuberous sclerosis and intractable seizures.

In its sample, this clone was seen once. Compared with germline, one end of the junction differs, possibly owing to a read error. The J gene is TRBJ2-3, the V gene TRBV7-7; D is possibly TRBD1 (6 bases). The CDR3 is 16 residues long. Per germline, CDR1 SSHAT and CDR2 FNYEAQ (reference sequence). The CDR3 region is CASSEGTYTSTDTQYF. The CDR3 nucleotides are TGTGCTAGCAGCGAGGGGACATACACTAGCACAGATACGCAGTATTTT.

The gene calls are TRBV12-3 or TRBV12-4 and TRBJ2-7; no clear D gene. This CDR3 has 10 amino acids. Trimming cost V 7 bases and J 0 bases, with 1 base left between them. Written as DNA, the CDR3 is TGTGCCAGCAACTCCTACGAGCAGTACGTC. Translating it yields CASNSYEQYV.

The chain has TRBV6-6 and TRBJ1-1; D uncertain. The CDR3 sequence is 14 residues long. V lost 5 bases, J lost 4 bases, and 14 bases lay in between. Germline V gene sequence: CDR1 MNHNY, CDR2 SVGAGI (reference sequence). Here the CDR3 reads CASSTGMGFTEAFF. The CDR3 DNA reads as TGTGCCAGCAGTACCGGGATGGGGTTCACTGAAGCTTTCTTT.

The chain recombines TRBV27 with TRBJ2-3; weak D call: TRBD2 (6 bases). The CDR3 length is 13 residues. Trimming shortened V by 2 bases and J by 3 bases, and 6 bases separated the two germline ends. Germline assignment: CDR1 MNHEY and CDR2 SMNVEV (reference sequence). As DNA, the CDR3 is TGTGCCAGCAGTTTAGCGGGGACAGATACGCAGTATTTT. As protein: CASSLAGTDTQYF.

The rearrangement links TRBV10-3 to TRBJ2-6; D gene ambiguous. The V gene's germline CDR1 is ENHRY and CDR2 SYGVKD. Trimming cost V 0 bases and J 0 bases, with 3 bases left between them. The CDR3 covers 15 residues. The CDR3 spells CAISESHSGANVLTF. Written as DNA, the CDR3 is TGTGCCATCAGTGAGTCGCACTCTGGGGCCAACGTCCTGACTTTC.

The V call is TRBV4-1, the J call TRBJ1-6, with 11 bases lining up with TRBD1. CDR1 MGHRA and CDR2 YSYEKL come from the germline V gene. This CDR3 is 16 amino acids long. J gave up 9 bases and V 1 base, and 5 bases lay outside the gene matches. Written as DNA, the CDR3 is TGCGCCAGCAGCCAAGGCCCGGGGACAGGGGGTTCACCCCTCCACTTT. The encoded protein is CASSQGPGTGGSPLHF.

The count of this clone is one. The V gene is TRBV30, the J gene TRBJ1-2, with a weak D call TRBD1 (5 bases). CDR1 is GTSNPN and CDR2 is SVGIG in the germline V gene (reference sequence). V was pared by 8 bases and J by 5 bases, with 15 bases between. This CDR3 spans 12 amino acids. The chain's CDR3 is CALQVAGYGYTF. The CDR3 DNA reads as TGTGCCCTGCAAGTGGCAGGGTATGGCTACACCTTC.

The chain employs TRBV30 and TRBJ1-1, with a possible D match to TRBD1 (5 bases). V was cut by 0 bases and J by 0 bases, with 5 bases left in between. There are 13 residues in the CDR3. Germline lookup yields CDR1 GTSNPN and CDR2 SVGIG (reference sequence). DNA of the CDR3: TGTGCCTGGAGTGTGGGACTGAACACTGAAGCTTTCTTT. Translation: CAWSVGLNTEAFF.

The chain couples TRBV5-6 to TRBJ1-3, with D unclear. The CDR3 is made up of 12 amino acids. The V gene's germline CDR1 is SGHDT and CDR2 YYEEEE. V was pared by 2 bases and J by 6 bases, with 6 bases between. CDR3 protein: CASSLYENTIYF. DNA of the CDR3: TGTGCCAGCAGCTTATACGAAAACACCATATATTTT.

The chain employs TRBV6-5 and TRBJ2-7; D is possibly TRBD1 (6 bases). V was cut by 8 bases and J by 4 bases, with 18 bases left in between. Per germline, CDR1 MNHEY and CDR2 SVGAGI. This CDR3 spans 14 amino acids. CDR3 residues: CASDDRHLRYEQYV. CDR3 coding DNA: TGTGCCAGCGATGACAGGCACCTTAGATACGAGCAGTACGTC.

The CDR3 region has the DNA TGCGCCAGCAGCTATACGACATCCGGGACAGGTTATAATTCACCCCTCCACTTT. It specifies CASSYTTSGTGYNSPLHF. The chain uses TRBV5-1 and TRBJ1-6; TRBD1 matches at 8 bases. Per the germline V gene, CDR1 is SGHRS and CDR2 is YFSETQ. The CDR3 length is 18 residues. Trimming took 3 bases from V and 4 from J; bases not matched to a gene: 12.

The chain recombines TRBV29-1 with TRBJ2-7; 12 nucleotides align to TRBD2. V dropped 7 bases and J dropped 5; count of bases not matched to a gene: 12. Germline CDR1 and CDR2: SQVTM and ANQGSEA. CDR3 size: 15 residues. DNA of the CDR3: TGCAGCGCTGGGTCACTAGCGGGGGGTAAGGACGAGCAGTACTTC. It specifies CSAGSLAGGKDEQYF.

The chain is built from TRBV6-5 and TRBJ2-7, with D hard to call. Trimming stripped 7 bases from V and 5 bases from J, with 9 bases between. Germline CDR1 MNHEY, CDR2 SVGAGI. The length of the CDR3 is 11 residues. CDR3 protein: CASTMGHEQYF. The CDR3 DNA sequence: TGTGCCAGCACAATGGGCCACGAGCAGTACTTC.

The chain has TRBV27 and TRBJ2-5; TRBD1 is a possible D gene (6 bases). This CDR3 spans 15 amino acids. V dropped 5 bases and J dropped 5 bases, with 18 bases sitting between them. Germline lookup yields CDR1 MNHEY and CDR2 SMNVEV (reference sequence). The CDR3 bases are TGTGCCAGCAGTAAAATTCCGGGACACGGGGAGACCCAGTACTTC. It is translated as CASSKIPGHGETQYF.

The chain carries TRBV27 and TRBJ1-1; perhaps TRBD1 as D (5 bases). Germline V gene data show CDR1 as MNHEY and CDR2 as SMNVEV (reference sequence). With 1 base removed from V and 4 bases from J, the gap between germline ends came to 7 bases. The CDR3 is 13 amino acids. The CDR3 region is CASSLLGGTEAFF. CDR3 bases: TGTGCCAGCAGTTTATTGGGGGGCACTGAAGCTTTCTTT.

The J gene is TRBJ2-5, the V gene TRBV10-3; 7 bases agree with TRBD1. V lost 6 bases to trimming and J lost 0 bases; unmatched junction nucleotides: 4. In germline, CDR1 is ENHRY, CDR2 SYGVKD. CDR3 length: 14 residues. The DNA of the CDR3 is TGTGCCATCAGGCCCACAGGGGACCAAGAGACCCAGTACTTC. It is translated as CAIRPTGDQETQYF.

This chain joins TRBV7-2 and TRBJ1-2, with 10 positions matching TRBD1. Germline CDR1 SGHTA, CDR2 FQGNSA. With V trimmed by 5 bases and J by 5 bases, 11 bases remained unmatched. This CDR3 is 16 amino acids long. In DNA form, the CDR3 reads TGTGCCAGCAGCCAGGGGCGGGACAGGGGCCCATATGGCTACACCTTC. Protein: CASSQGRDRGPYGYTF.

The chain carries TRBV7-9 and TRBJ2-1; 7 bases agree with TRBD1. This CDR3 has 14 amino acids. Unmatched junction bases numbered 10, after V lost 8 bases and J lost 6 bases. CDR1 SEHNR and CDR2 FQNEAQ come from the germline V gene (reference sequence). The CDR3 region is CASGPPTGTNEQFF. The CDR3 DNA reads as TGTGCCAGCGGCCCCCCGACAGGGACCAATGAGCAGTTCTTC.

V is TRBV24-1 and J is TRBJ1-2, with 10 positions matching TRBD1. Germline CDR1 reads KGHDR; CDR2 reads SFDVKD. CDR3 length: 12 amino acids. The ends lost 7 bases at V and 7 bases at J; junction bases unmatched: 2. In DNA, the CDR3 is TGTGCCACCAGCGACAGGGGGCTTGGCTACACCTTC. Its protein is CATSDRGLGYTF.

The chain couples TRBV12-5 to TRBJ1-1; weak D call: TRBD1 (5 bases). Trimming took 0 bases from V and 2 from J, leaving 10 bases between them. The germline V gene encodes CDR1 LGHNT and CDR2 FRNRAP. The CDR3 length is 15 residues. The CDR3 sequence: CASGLVRGGNTEAFF. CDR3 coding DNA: TGTGCTAGTGGTTTGGTACGGGGCGGAAACACTGAAGCTTTCTTT.

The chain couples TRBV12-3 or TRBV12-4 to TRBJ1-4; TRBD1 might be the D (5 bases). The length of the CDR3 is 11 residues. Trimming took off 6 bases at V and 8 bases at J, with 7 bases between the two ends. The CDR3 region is CASSQGEKLFF. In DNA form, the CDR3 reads TGTGCCAGCAGCCAGGGAGAAAAACTGTTTTTT.

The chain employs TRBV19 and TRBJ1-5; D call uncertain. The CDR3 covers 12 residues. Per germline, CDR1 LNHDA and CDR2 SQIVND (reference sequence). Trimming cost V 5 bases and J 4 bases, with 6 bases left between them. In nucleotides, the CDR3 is TGTGCCAGTAGTTTGGCTAATCAGCCCCAGCATTTT. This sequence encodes CASSLANQPQHF.

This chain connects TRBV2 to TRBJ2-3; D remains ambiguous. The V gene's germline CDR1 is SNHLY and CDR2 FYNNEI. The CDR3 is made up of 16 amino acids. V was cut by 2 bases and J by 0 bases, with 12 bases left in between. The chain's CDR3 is CASSERRGYSTDTQYF. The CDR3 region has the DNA TGTGCCAGCAGTGAACGTCGCGGATATAGCACAGATACGCAGTATTTT. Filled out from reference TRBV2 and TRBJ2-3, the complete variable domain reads EPEVTQTPSHQVTQMGQEVILRCVPISNHLYFYWYRQILGQKVEFLVSFYNNEISEKSEIFDDQFSVERPDGSNFTLKIRSTKLEDSAMYFCASSERRGYSTDTQYFGPGTRLTVL.

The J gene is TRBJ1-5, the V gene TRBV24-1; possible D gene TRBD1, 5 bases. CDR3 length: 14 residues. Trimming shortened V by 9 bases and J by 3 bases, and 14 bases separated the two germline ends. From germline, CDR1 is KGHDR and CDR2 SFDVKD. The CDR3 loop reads CATSAPGFNQPQHF. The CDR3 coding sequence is TGTGCCACCTCCGCCCCAGGGTTCAATCAGCCCCAGCATTTT.

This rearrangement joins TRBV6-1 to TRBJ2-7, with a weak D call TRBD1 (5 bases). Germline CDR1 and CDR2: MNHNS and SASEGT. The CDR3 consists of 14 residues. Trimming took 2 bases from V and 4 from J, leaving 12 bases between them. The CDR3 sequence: CASSELTAPYEQYF. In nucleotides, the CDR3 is TGTGCCAGCAGTGAACTGACAGCACCTTACGAGCAGTACTTC.

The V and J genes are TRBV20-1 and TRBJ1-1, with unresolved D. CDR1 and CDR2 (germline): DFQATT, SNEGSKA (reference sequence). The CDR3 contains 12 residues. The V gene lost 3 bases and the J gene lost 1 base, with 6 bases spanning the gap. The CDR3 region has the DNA TGCAGTGCTAGTATTAGGAACACTGAAGCTTTCTTT. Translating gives CSASIRNTEAFF.

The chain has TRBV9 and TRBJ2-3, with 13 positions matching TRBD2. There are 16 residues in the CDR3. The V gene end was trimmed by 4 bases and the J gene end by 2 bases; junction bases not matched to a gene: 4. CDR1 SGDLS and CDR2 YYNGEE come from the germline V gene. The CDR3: CASSTLAGGTTDTQYF. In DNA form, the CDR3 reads TGTGCCAGCAGCACACTAGCGGGGGGGACCACAGATACGCAGTATTTT.